A selection of T cell receptor beta chains follows, all from one sample in a study of monozygotic twins with inflammatory bowel disease. With the 5' RACE reads reprocessed, TCRdb shows one record per CDR3 protein and no DNA. Recorded for this sample: 300,000 to 450,000 distinct CDR3 sequences. Sequenced material: blood. These receptor sequences come from a human donor with ulcerative colitis or Crohn's disease, or a healthy co-twin of an affected twin (not recorded which). Both conserved end residues are part of each CDR3.

CDR3 protein: CSALLGTEYGYTF
V gene: TRBV20-1
J gene: TRBJ1-2

CDR3 protein: CASSLGSASGECEQYF
V gene: TRBV12-3/TRBV12-4
J gene: TRBJ2-7

CDR3 protein: CASSLRGVTGELFF
V gene: TRBV7-3
J gene: TRBJ2-2

CDR3 protein: CASTRTGRNEQFF
V gene: TRBV2
J gene: TRBJ2-1

CDR3 protein: CASTGDKNIQYF
V gene: TRBV12-3/TRBV12-4
J gene: TRBJ2-4

CDR3 protein: CASSQGFSAYEQYF
V gene: TRBV4-3
J gene: TRBJ2-7

CDR3 protein: CASNLHGLGNTIYF
V gene: TRBV7-2
J gene: TRBJ1-3

CDR3 protein: CSALDRSLQETQYF
V gene: TRBV29-1
J gene: TRBJ2-5

CDR3 protein: CASSLGALAVEQFF
V gene: TRBV5-1
J gene: TRBJ2-1

CDR3 protein: CASSVAGHGGDGQYF
V gene: TRBV9
J gene: TRBJ2-7

CDR3 protein: CASSLLSSYNEQFF
V gene: TRBV5-1
J gene: TRBJ2-1

CDR3 protein: CSANRGGAGTNEKLFF
V gene: TRBV20-1
J gene: TRBJ1-4

CDR3 protein: CASSQDDRGSGELFF
V gene: TRBV4-3
J gene: TRBJ2-2

CDR3 protein: CASRTRMSSYEQYF
V gene: TRBV6-2/TRBV6-3
J gene: TRBJ2-7

CDR3 protein: CSARNPKSRNNSPLHF
V gene: TRBV20-1
J gene: TRBJ1-6

CDR3 protein: CASSSSINYGYTF
V gene: TRBV6-5
J gene: TRBJ1-2

CDR3 protein: CASSSDLSSNVLTF
V gene: TRBV5-1
J gene: TRBJ2-6

CDR3 protein: CASSFGAIHEKLFF
V gene: TRBV5-5
J gene: TRBJ1-4

CDR3 protein: CASRNQPGTGGYTF
V gene: TRBV5-8
J gene: TRBJ1-2

CDR3 protein: CASTKTENTEAFF
V gene: TRBV6-2/TRBV6-3
J gene: TRBJ1-1

CDR3 protein: CASSSTGIGSTDTQYF
V gene: TRBV13
J gene: TRBJ2-3

CDR3 protein: CASSLKQIQETQYF
V gene: TRBV7-9
J gene: TRBJ2-5

CDR3 protein: CASSTDLGTSLGANVLTF
V gene: TRBV9
J gene: TRBJ2-6

CDR3 protein: CASSLHGTGPLTPSSGNTIYF
V gene: TRBV27
J gene: TRBJ1-3

CDR3 protein: CASSQGDEQFF
V gene: TRBV12-3/TRBV12-4
J gene: TRBJ2-1

CDR3 protein: CASSLGQGWTDTQYF
V gene: TRBV12-3/TRBV12-4
J gene: TRBJ2-3

CDR3 protein: CASSLAWGYANTGELFF
V gene: TRBV5-1
J gene: TRBJ2-2

CDR3 protein: CASSPQTGINQPQHF
V gene: TRBV7-2
J gene: TRBJ1-5

CDR3 protein: CASSNPLLLRQPLTYEQYF
V gene: TRBV28
J gene: TRBJ2-7

CDR3 protein: CASSRQMNTEAFF
V gene: TRBV7-9
J gene: TRBJ1-1

CDR3 protein: CSARGGGARETQYF
V gene: TRBV20-1
J gene: TRBJ2-5

CDR3 protein: CASRHRDRDRDYEQYF
V gene: TRBV19
J gene: TRBJ2-7

CDR3 protein: CASSFRANTEAFF
V gene: TRBV12-3/TRBV12-4
J gene: TRBJ1-1

CDR3 protein: CASSVGDMAKNIQYF
V gene: TRBV9
J gene: TRBJ2-4

CDR3 protein: CASSFMRQENEQFF
V gene: TRBV12-3/TRBV12-4
J gene: TRBJ2-1

CDR3 protein: CASSLAASGGRRLTDTQYF
V gene: TRBV5-5
J gene: TRBJ2-3

CDR3 protein: CSARRLAGGPDTQYF
V gene: TRBV20-1
J gene: TRBJ2-3

CDR3 protein: CASSQDRDTDTQYF
V gene: TRBV5-1
J gene: TRBJ2-3

CDR3 protein: CASSDGLAGGKETQYF
V gene: TRBV7-8
J gene: TRBJ2-5

CDR3 protein: CASRPPAGLNTEAFF
V gene: TRBV28
J gene: TRBJ1-1

CDR3 protein: CASTRDGENSALHF
V gene: TRBV19
J gene: TRBJ1-6

CDR3 protein: CASSPTVLETQYF
V gene: TRBV19
J gene: TRBJ2-5

CDR3 protein: CSAGGAESTYEQYF
V gene: TRBV20-1
J gene: TRBJ2-7

CDR3 protein: CASRLPGRPSYEQYF
V gene: TRBV6-2/TRBV6-3
J gene: TRBJ2-7

CDR3 protein: CSALAVRGSYSNQPQHF
V gene: TRBV20-1
J gene: TRBJ1-5

CDR3 protein: CASSQDGWGGYEQYF
V gene: TRBV4-1
J gene: TRBJ2-7

CDR3 protein: CAISQGQAPSYEQYF
V gene: TRBV28
J gene: TRBJ2-7